The sample holds one count of the clone carrying this T cell receptor beta chain. The antigen is undetermined. The source of the sample is a study of cytomegalovirus exposure and HLA in healthy donors. Overall study findings and caveats: Later, TCR association rates were found to vary by HLA locus, highest for DRB1 and lowest for HLA-C. The likely origin of a cluster of highly shared sequence variants was a sequencing artifact. The listing of 150 to 200 TCR beta chains classed them as cytomegalovirus-associated.

Germline V gene lookup returns CDR1 SGHRS and CDR2 YFSETQ. There are 14 residues in the CDR3. V lost 3 bases to trimming and J lost 8 bases, with 15 bases between them. The PCR was carried out with 60 Vbeta primers and 13 Jbeta primers. Here immunoSEQ multiplex PCR was the method, and the copy in TCRdb shows in-frame clones only, minus some. Counted here are some 150,000 clones, around 80% occurring once; the ten biggest clones make up 2% to 2.5%. These donors, healthy bone marrow donors, were studied. The sample consisted of PBMCs. The receptor's source is a man aged 45-60 years in good health and CMV-seronegative. This rearrangement joins TRBV5-1 to TRBJ2-4; D might be TRBD1 (7 bases). CDR3 sequence: CASSSTRGVDIQYF. The CDR3 DNA sequence: TGCGCCAGCAGCTCAACCAGGGGGGTTGACATTCAGTACTTC. The full variable domain, completed using reference TRBV5-1 and TRBJ2-4, is KAGVTQTPRYLIKTRGQQVTLSCSPISGHRSVSWYQQTPGQGLQFLFEYFSETQRNKGNFPGRFSGRQFSNSRSEMNVSTLELGDSALYLCASSSTRGVDIQYFGAGTRLSVL.